The next 9 T cell receptor beta chains were all read from a single sample in a study of blood T cell repertoires in COVID-19. Clones were read by immunoSEQ multiplex PCR, and TCRdb kept only the in-frame ones, dropping some. The sample contains over 110,000 clones, 70% to 90% of which appear only once. Specimen: peripheral blood. The receptors were sampled from a human donor in a cohort sampled during active COVID-19.

The V gene is TRBV5-4, the J gene TRBJ2-7, with 7 bases fitting TRBD1. J was trimmed by 7 bases and V by 1 base; bases with no gene match: 5. Germline loops: CDR1 SGHNT, CDR2 YYREEE (reference sequence). This CDR3 spans 13 amino acids. The CDR3 nucleotides are TGTGCCAGCAGCTTGTCAGGGGGTAATGAGCAGTACTTC. Protein product: CASSLSGGNEQYF.

The chain has TRBV11-2 and TRBJ2-4; 8 positions match TRBD2. J was trimmed by 5 bases and V by 3 bases; bases with no gene match: 0. This CDR3 is built from 13 residues. The germline V gene has CDR1 SGHAT and CDR2 FQNNGV. CDR3 bases: TGTGCCAGCAGCTTCGGGGGGGAAAACATTCAGTACTTC. Its translation: CASSFGGENIQYF.

In this sample, this clone turned up once. The chain carries TRBV5-1 and TRBJ1-6; 7 bases map to TRBD1. This CDR3 comprises 15 residues. The V segment lost 4 bases and the J segment 4 bases; nucleotides outside the gene matches: 5. The germline gives CDR1 SGHRS, CDR2 YFSETQ. In nucleotides, the CDR3 is TGCGCCAGCAGCGGAGGGACAGTTTATAATTCACCCCTCCACTTT. Translating gives CASSGGTVYNSPLHF.

The gene calls are TRBV29-1 and TRBJ1-2, with D hard to call. Looked up from germline, CDR1 is SQVTM and CDR2 is ANQGSEA. There are 12 residues in the CDR3. V lost 0 bases to trimming and J lost 9 bases, with 11 bases between them. CDR3 coding DNA: TGCAGCGTTGAAGATCTGAGGGATAGCTACACCTTC. Translation: CSVEDLRDSYTF.

This clone was recorded once. The chain links TRBV19 to TRBJ1-3, with 7 bases fitting TRBD1. This CDR3 region has 15 residues. Losses at the gene ends were 6 bases for V and 0 bases for J; bases not matched to a gene: 5. CDR1 is LNHDA, CDR2 SQIVND, per germline (reference sequence). CDR3 in amino acids: CASRDRDSSGNTIYF. The CDR3, as DNA: TGTGCCAGTAGGGACCGGGACAGCTCTGGAAACACCATATATTTT.

The chain joins TRBV19 to TRBJ2-5, with D hard to call. V gave up 5 bases and J gave up 3 bases, with 10 bases separating them. Germline V gene data show CDR1 as LNHDA and CDR2 as SQIVND (reference sequence). This CDR3 has 13 residues. The CDR3 DNA is TGTGCCAGTAGTCACCAGGCCGAAGAGACCCAGTACTTC. Protein: CASSHQAEETQYF.

This rearrangement joins TRBV6-5 to TRBJ1-2; 9 nucleotides match TRBD1. The CDR3 has 13 amino acids. V shed 5 bases and J 8 bases; nucleotides not matched to a gene: 6. Per the germline V gene, CDR1 is MNHEY and CDR2 is SVGAGI. The CDR3, as DNA: TGTGCCAGCAGTCGTACAGGGGGCTGGGGCTACACCTTC. As protein: CASSRTGGWGYTF.

This chain connects TRBV18 to TRBJ1-4; D ambiguous. The CDR3 has 16 residues. Trimming shortened V by 1 base and J by 8 bases, and 17 bases separated the two germline ends. Germline loops: CDR1 KGHSH, CDR2 LQKENI. CDR3 sequence: CASSPQRPGLGEKLFF. The CDR3 DNA is TGTGCCAGCTCACCACAAAGGCCTGGGCTCGGCGAAAAACTGTTTTTT.

This clone was seen only once. The J gene is TRBJ2-3, the V gene TRBV10-3; TRBD2 agrees at 12 bases. Germline CDR1 reads ENHRY; CDR2 reads SYGVKD. This CDR3 spans 15 amino acids. J lost 7 bases, V lost 3 bases, and 5 bases had no gene match. The CDR3 is CAISDLAGGTNTQYF. The CDR3 DNA reads TGTGCCATCAGTGACCTAGCGGGGGGGACAAATACGCAGTATTTT.